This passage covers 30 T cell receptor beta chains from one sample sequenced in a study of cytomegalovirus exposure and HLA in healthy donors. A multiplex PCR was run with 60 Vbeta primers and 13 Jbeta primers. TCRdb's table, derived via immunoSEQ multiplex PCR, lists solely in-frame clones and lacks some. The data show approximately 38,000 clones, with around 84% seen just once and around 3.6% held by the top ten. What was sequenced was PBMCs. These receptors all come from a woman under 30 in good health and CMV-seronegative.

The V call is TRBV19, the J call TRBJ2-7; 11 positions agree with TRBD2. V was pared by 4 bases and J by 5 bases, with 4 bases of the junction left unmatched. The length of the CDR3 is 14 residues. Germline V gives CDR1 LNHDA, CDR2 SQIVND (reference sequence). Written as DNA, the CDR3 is TGTGCCAGTAGTACTCTAGCGGGGGGCCACGAGCAGTACTTC. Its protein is CASSTLAGGHEQYF.

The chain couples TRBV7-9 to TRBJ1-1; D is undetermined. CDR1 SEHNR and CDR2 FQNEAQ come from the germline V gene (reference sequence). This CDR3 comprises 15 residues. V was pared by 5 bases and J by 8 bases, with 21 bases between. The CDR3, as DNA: TGTGCCAGCAGCCACTCCATGTCGCTACTTAAGGAAGCTTTCTTT. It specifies CASSHSMSLLKEAFF.

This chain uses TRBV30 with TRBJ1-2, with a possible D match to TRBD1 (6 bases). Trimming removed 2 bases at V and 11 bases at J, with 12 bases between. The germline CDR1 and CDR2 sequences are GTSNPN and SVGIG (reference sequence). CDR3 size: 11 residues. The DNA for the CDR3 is TGTGCCTGGAGTTTTCCAGGGGATTACACCTTC. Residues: CAWSFPGDYTF.

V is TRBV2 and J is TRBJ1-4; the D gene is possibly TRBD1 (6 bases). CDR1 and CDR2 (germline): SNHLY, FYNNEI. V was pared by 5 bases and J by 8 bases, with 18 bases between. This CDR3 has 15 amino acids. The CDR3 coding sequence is TGTGCCAGCAGTTCTCAGGGGTCTTCAGGGGAAAAACTGTTTTTT. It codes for CASSSQGSSGEKLFF.

CDR3 nucleotide sequence: TGCAGCGTGAGGGGGCAAGAGACCCAGTACTTC. It is translated as CSVRGQETQYF. J is TRBJ2-5 and V is TRBV29-1, with D perhaps TRBD1 (6 bases). In germline, CDR1 is SQVTM, CDR2 ANQGSEA. Trimming removed 6 bases at V and 2 bases at J, with 7 bases between. The CDR3 extends over 11 amino acids.

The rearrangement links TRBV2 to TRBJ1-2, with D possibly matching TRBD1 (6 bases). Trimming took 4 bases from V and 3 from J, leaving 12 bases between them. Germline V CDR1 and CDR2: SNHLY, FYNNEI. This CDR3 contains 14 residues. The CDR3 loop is CASSVDSFYYGYTF. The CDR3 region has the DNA TGTGCCAGCAGTGTGGACAGTTTTTACTATGGCTACACCTTC.

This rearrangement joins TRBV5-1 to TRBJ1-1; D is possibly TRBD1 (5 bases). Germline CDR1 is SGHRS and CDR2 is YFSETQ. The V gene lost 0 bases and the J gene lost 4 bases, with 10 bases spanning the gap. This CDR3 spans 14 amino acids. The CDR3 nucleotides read TGCGCCAGCAGCTTGGTTACGGGGGGCACTGAAGCTTTCTTT. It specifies CASSLVTGGTEAFF. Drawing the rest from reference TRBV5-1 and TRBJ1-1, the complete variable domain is KAGVTQTPRYLIKTRGQQVTLSCSPISGHRSVSWYQQTPGQGLQFLFEYFSETQRNKGNFPGRFSGRQFSNSRSEMNVSTLELGDSALYLCASSLVTGGTEAFFGQGTRLTVV.

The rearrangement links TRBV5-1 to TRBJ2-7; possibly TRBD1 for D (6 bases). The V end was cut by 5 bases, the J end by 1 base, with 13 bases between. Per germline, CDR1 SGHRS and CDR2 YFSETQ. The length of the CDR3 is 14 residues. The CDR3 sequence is CASRFGTLSYEQYF. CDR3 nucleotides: TGCGCCAGCAGGTTCGGGACACTTTCCTACGAGCAGTACTTC.

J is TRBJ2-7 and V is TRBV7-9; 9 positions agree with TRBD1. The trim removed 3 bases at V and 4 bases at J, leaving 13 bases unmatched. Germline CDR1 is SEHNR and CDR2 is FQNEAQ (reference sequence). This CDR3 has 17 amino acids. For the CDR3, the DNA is TGTGCCAGCAGCTTTGGTCAAGGACAGGGGTCTTTATACGAGCAGTACTTC. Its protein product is CASSFGQGQGSLYEQYF. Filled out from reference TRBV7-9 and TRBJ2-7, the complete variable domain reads DTGVSQNPRHKITKRGQNVTFRCDPISEHNRLYWYRQTLGQGPEFLTYFQNEAQLEKSRLLSDRFSAERPKGSFSTLEIQRTEQGDSAMYLCASSFGQGQGSLYEQYFGPGTRLTVT.

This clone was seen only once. The CDR3, as DNA: TGTGCCAGCAGTGGTCAACCAGCGGGGGAAGCTTTCTTT. Translation: CASSGQPAGEAFF. The V and J genes are TRBV2 and TRBJ1-1; D uncertain. Germline V lookup: CDR1 SNHLY, CDR2 FYNNEI. The CDR3 has 13 residues. V lost 4 bases and J lost 8, with 14 bases in between. The full variable domain, completed using reference TRBV2 and TRBJ1-1, is EPEVTQTPSHQVTQMGQEVILRCVPISNHLYFYWYRQILGQKVEFLVSFYNNEISEKSEIFDDQFSVERPDGSNFTLKIRSTKLEDSAMYFCASSGQPAGEAFFGQGTRLTVV.

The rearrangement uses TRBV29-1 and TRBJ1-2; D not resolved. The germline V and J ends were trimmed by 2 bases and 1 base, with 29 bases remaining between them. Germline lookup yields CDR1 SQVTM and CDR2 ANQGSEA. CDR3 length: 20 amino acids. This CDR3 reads CSVEYPHRGSRRILNYGYTF. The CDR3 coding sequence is TGCAGCGTTGAATACCCCCACCGCGGGTCGCGCCGAATTCTTAACTATGGCTACACCTTC.

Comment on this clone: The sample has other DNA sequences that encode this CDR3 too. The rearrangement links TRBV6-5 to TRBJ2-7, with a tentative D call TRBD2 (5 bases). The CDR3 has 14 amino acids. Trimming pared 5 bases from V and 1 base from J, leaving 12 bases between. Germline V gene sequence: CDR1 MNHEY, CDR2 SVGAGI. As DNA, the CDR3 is TGTGCCAGCAGTCCCGGTACGGGGTCCTACGAGCAGTACTTC. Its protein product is CASSPGTGSYEQYF.

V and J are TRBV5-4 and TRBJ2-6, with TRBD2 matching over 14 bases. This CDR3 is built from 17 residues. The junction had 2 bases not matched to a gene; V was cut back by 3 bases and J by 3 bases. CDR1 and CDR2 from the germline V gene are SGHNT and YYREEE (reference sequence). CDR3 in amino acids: CASSWGTSGGGANVLTF. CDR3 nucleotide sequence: TGTGCCAGCAGCTGGGGGACTAGCGGGGGTGGGGCCAACGTCCTGACTTTC.

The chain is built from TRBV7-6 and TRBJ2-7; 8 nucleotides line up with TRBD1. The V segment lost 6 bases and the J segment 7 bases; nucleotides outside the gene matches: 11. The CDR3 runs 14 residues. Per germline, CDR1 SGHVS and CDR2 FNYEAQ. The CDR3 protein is CASRGNRGSGEQYF. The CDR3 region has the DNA TGTGCCAGCAGGGGGAACAGGGGGTCGGGGGAGCAGTACTTC.

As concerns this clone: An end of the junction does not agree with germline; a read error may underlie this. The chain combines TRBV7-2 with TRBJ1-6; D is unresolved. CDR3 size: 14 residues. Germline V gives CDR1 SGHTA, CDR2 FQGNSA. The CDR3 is CASSTQLTNSPLNF. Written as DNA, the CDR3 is TGTGCCAGCAGCACACAGCTAACCAATTCACCCCTCAACTTT.

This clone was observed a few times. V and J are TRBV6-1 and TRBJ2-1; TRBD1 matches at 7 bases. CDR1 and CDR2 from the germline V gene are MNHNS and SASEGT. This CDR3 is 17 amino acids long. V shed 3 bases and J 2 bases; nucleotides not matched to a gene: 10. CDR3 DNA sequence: TGTGCCAGCAGTGATGGTCGTGTGACAGGGACCTACAATGAGCAGTTCTTC. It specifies CASSDGRVTGTYNEQFF.

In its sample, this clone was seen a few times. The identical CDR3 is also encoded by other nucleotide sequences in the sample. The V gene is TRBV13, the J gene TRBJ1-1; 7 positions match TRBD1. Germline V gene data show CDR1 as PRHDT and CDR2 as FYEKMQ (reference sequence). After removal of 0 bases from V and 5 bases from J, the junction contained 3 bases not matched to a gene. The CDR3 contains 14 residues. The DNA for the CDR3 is TGTGCCAGCAGCTTAGGGAGGGGGCTTACTGAAGCTTTCTTT. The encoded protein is CASSLGRGLTEAFF.

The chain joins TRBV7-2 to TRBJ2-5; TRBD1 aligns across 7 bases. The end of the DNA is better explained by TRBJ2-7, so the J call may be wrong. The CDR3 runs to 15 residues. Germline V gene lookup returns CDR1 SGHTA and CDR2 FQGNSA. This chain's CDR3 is CASSLSGQATNEQYF. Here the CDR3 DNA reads TGTGCCAGCAGCTTATCTGGACAGGCTACAAACGAGCAGTACTTC.

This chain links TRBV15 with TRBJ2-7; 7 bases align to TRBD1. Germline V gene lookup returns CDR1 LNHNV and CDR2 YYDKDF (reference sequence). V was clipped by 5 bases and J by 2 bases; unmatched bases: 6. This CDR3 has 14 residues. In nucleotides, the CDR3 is TGTGCCACCAGCCTAACGACAGGGCCCTACGAGCAGTACTTC. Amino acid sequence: CATSLTTGPYEQYF.

CDR3 region: CASRPQGNTIYF. The CDR3 DNA follows: TGTGCCAGCAGACCACAGGGAAACACCATATATTTT. This chain links TRBV6-5 with TRBJ1-3; D unclear. CDR1 is MNHEY, CDR2 SVGAGI, per germline. The CDR3 runs to 12 residues. Trimming stripped 6 bases from V and 4 bases from J, with 7 bases between.

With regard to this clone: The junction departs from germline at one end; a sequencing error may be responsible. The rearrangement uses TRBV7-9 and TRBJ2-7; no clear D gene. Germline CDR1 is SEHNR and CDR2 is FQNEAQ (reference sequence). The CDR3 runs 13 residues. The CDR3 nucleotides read TGTTCCAGCAGCTTAGCATCCTACTACGAGCAGTACTTC. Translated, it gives CSSSLASYYEQYF.

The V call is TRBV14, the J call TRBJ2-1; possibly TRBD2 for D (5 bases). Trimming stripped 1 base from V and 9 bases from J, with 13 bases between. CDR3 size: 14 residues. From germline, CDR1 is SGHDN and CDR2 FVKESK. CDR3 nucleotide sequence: TGTGCCAGCAGCCAAGTGGGCGGGTATAGTGAGCAGTTCTTC. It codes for CASSQVGGYSEQFF.

CDR3 protein: CASSLRTGSRTEAFF. Here the CDR3 DNA reads TGTGCCAGCAGTTTAAGGACAGGTTCGAGGACTGAAGCTTTCTTT. The chain is built from TRBV28 and TRBJ1-1, with TRBD1 matching 7 bases. This CDR3 is 15 amino acids long. Trimming took 2 bases from V and 5 from J; bases not matched to a gene: 8. CDR1 and CDR2 (germline): MDHEN, SYDVKM.

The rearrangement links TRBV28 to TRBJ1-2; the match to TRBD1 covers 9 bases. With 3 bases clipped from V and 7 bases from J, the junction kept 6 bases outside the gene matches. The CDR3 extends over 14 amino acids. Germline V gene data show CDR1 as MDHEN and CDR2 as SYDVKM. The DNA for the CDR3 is TGTGCCAGCAGTTTTAGGACAGGGGATGGTGGCTACACCTTC. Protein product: CASSFRTGDGGYTF.

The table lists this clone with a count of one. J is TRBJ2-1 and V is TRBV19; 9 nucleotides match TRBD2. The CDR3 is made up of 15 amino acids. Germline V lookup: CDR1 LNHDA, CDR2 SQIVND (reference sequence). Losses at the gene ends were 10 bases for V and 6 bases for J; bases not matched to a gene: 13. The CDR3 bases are TGTGCCACAAAGGTCGGCGGGAGGGCCCTCAATGAGCAGTTCTTC. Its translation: CATKVGGRALNEQFF.

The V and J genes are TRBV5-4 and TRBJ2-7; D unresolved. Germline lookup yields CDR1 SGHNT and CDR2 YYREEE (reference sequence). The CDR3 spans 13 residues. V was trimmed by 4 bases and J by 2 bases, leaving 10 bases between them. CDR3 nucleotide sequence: TGTGCCAGCAGCAATACTTCTGCCTACGAGCAGTACTTC. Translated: CASSNTSAYEQYF.

This CDR3 is CASSASLGSNYGYTF. The CDR3 DNA reads as TGTGCCAGCAGCGCATCCCTCGGGTCTAACTATGGCTACACCTTC. This sequence joins TRBV9 and TRBJ1-2, with unresolved D. The germline CDR1 and CDR2 sequences are SGDLS and YYNGEE. The V gene lost 3 bases and the J gene lost 0 bases, with 12 bases spanning the gap. This CDR3 comprises 15 residues. The complete variable domain, with remaining parts taken from reference TRBV9 and TRBJ1-2, reads DSGVTQTPKHLITATGQRVTLRCSPRSGDLSVYWYQQSLDQGLQFLIQYYNGEERAKGNILERFSAQQFPDLHSELNLSSLELGDSALYFCASSASLGSNYGYTFGSGTRLTVV.

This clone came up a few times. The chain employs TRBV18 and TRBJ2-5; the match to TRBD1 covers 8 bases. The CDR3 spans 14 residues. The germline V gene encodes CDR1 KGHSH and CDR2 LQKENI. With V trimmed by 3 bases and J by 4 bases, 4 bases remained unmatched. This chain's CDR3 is CASSPTGVPETQYF. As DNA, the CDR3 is TGTGCCAGCTCACCGACAGGGGTCCCAGAGACCCAGTACTTC.

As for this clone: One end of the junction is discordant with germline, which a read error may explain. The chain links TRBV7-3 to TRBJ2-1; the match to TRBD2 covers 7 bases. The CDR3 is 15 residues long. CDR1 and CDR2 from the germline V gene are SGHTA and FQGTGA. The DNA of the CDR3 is TGTGCCAGCAGCTATACTCAGGGAGGGAACAATGGGCAGTTCTTC. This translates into CASSYTQGGNNGQFF.

Written as DNA, the CDR3 is TGTGCCAGCAGTCGCAGGGAAGTGGATGAAGCTTTCTTT. This gives the protein CASSRREVDEAFF. The chain has TRBV27 and TRBJ1-1; a weak D match, TRBD1 (5 bases). CDR1 MNHEY and CDR2 SMNVEV come from the germline V gene (reference sequence). The V gene lost 5 bases and the J gene lost 7 bases, with 14 bases spanning the gap. The CDR3 sequence is 13 residues long.